A single sample gave rise to the 32 T cell receptor beta chains below, sequenced in a study of CD8+CD57+ T cells in acquired aplastic anemia. Genomic DNA acted as the template from which TCR beta VDJ combination and CDR3 sequence profiling were carried out. TCRdb passed the reads through MiXCR, listing each CDR3 protein once. The sample lists 350,000 to 450,000 distinct CDR3 sequences, just under 70% occurring once. The sequenced sample consisted of sorted CD4+, CD8+, or CD8+CD57+ T cells (not recorded which) from PBMCs. The origin of the receptors is a human donor in good health, serving as a control.

V and J are TRBV7-8 and TRBJ1-2; 7 bases align to TRBD1. V trimming: 6 bases; J trimming: 8 bases; junction bases outside the gene matches: 9. This CDR3 region has 13 residues. Germline V CDR1 and CDR2: SGHVS, FQNEAQ. As DNA, the CDR3 is TGTGCCAGCAGACGAAGACAGGGAGGAGGCTACACCTTC. This gives the protein CASRRRQGGGYTF. Filled out from reference TRBV7-8 and TRBJ1-2, the complete variable domain reads GAGVSQSPRYKVAKRGQDVALRCDPISGHVSLFWYQQALGQGPEFLTYFQNEAQLDKSGLPSDRFFAERPEGSVSTLKIQRTQQEDSAVYLCASRRRQGGGYTFGSGTRLTVV.

This clonotype was recorded many times. V is TRBV3-1 and J is TRBJ1-1; D is ambiguous. Germline assignment: CDR1 LGHDT and CDR2 YNNKEL (reference sequence). The CDR3 sequence is 15 residues long. Between the trimmed V and J ends, which lost 0 bases and 5 bases, there was a span of 13 bases. The CDR3 bases are TGTGCCAGCAGCCAAGATATCACTGGCGCTACTGAAGCTTTCTTT. Amino acid sequence: CASSQDITGATEAFF.

Many counts were recorded for this clonotype. The chain uses TRBV19 and TRBJ1-2; the D is unclear. The V gene lost 4 bases and the J gene lost 8 bases, with 17 bases spanning the gap. The CDR3 runs to 14 residues. The germline V gene encodes CDR1 LNHDA and CDR2 SQIVND (reference sequence). CDR3 in amino acids: CASSTVRGLEGYTF. The CDR3 nucleotides read TGTGCCAGTAGTACTGTTAGAGGCTTAGAGGGCTACACCTTC.

The gene calls are TRBV7-6 and TRBJ1-4, with TRBD1 matching 7 bases. J lost 13 bases, V lost 5 bases, and 13 bases had no gene match. The CDR3 has 14 amino acids. Germline V gene sequence: CDR1 SGHVS, CDR2 FNYEAQ. The chain's CDR3 is CASSPGQSNDLLFF. DNA of the CDR3: TGTGCCAGCAGCCCGGGACAGTCTAATGACCTACTGTTTTTT.

On this clonotype: This is likely a read error, given that the CDR3 carries no conserved phenylalanine or tryptophan at its end. The limits of the CDR3 on the DNA are not certain, so only TCRdb's listed CDR3 is given. The chain recombines TRBV7-2 with TRBJ1-5. Germline values: CDR1 SGHTA, CDR2 FQGNSA. The CDR3 is 13 residues long, ends included. The CDR3 sequence: CASSLGTNHSPHV.

This rearrangement joins TRBV7-2 to TRBJ2-5; D possibly corresponds to TRBD2 (6 bases). CDR1 is SGHTA and CDR2 is FQGNSA in the germline V gene. Trimming removed 3 bases from V and 8 bases from J, with 22 bases in between. CDR3 length equals 16 residues. The CDR3 DNA is TGTGCCAGCAGCTTGCTAGGGGCGGGGATTGTCGACACCCAGTACTTC. Amino acids: CASSLLGAGIVDTQYF. Full variable domain (remainder filled in from reference TRBV7-2 and TRBJ2-5): GAGVSQSPSNKVTEKGKDVELRCDPISGHTALYWYRQSLGQGLEFLIYFQGNSAPDKSGLPSDRFSAERTGGSVSTLTIQRTQQEDSAVYLCASSLLGAGIVDTQYFGPGTRLLVL.

The V call is TRBV12-3 or TRBV12-4, the J call TRBJ1-1; D is unresolved. The CDR3 loop spans 13 amino acids. V lost 4 bases and J 3 bases, leaving 9 bases between the germline ends. This chain's CDR3 is CASSSSGYTEAFF. The CDR3 nucleotides are TGTGCCAGCAGTTCTTCAGGTTACACTGAAGCTTTCTTT.

The chain links TRBV7-9 to TRBJ1-5; no clear D gene. This CDR3 is built from 15 residues. Germline lookup yields CDR1 SEHNR and CDR2 FQNEAQ (reference sequence). Trimming pared 4 bases from V and 4 bases from J, leaving 14 bases between. The CDR3 DNA sequence: TGTGCCAGCAGCTCCCCGCGCTGTAGGAATCAGCCCCAGCATTTT. Protein: CASSSPRCRNQPQHF.

DNA of the CDR3: TGTGCCAGCAGTGAGGGACAGGGGGAAGTAGGAGGCTACACCTTC. Residues: CASSEGQGEVGGYTF. This chain uses TRBV12-3 or TRBV12-4 with TRBJ1-2; 11 nucleotides agree with TRBD1. V was clipped by 5 bases and J by 8 bases; unmatched bases: 10. This CDR3 comprises 15 residues.

The rearrangement uses TRBV5-5 and TRBJ2-7; D may be TRBD2 (6 bases). The CDR3 sequence is 16 residues long. The ends were cut back, 4 bases at V and 0 bases at J, with 17 bases in the middle. Germline lookup yields CDR1 SGHKS and CDR2 YYEKEE (reference sequence). The CDR3 nucleotides are TGTGCCAGCAGCCTAACAGTGGCTAGCGCCTCCTACGAGCAGTACTTC. This encodes CASSLTVASASYEQYF.

V and J are TRBV14 and TRBJ2-7, with a tentative D call TRBD1 (5 bases). The V end was cut by 7 bases, the J end by 1 base, with 14 bases between. The CDR3 is made up of 14 amino acids. Per the germline V gene, CDR1 is SGHDN and CDR2 is FVKESK. The CDR3 bases are TGTGCCAGCACTCGAGGTGCAGGGTCCTACGAGCAGTACTTC. Its translation: CASTRGAGSYEQYF.

This clonotype was seen ten or more times. This rearrangement joins TRBV5-8 to TRBJ2-1; 9 positions match TRBD1. After removal of 4 bases from V and 8 bases from J, the junction contained 10 bases not matched to a gene. The germline gives CDR1 SGHTS, CDR2 YDEGEE. The CDR3 runs to 15 residues. The CDR3 reads CASSRETGQGYEQFF. The CDR3 DNA reads as TGTGCCAGCAGCCGGGAAACCGGACAGGGGTATGAGCAGTTCTTC.

The V call is TRBV19, the J call TRBJ1-2; D call uncertain. The CDR3 contains 17 residues. Trimming took 3 bases from V and 1 from J, leaving 18 bases between them. Germline-derived CDR1 and CDR2 are LNHDA and SQIVND (reference sequence). DNA for the CDR3: TGTGCCAGTAGTATTGTAGGGTACGTCAACCTTAACTATGGCTACACCTTC. Protein product: CASSIVGYVNLNYGYTF.

This chain joins TRBV14 and TRBJ2-7; D is ambiguous. There are 13 residues in the CDR3. CDR1 and CDR2 (germline): SGHDN, FVKESK. Deletions cut 1 base from V and 3 bases from J, with 7 bases between. DNA for the CDR3: TGTGCCAGCAGCCAAGTACTGGTCTACGAGCAGTACTTC. It yields the protein CASSQVLVYEQYF.

Here the CDR3 DNA reads TGTGCCAGCAGCGTAATTGGGGACCCCTACGGCTACACCTTC. This encodes CASSVIGDPYGYTF. The chain links TRBV9 to TRBJ1-2, with a tentative D call TRBD1 (5 bases). This CDR3 contains 14 residues. CDR1 SGDLS and CDR2 YYNGEE come from the germline V gene. Trimming cost V 1 base and J 8 bases, with 15 bases left between them.

This clonotype has a count of ten or more. The V gene is TRBV30, the J gene TRBJ2-3; TRBD2 agrees at 8 bases. Per germline, CDR1 GTSNPN and CDR2 SVGIG (reference sequence). V lost 1 base and J lost 7; bases outside the gene matches: 7. The CDR3 is 14 amino acids. For the CDR3, the DNA is TGTGCCTGGAGTGGACGGGGGGGCGTCAATACGCAGTATTTT. Encoded protein: CAWSGRGGVNTQYF.

In regard to this clonotype: Its ends do not fully match the called genes, so a read error is possible. The V gene is TRBV7-7, the J gene TRBJ2-6, with 9 bases matching TRBD1. Germline V CDR1 and CDR2: SSHAT, FNYEAQ (reference sequence). The CDR3 runs to 20 residues. The DNA of the CDR3 is TGTGCTAGCAGCTTAGACACGCGGGACAGGGTCACCTCTGGGGCCAACGTCCTGACTTTC. This codes for CASSLDTRDRVTSGANVLTF.

This clonotype was counted a single time. One end of the junction does not line up with germline, which may come from a read error. V and J are TRBV9 and TRBJ2-7, with 7 positions matching TRBD1. Germline V gene data show CDR1 as SGDLS and CDR2 as YYNGEE. The CDR3 is made up of 14 amino acids. CDR3 nucleotide sequence: TGTGCCAGCAGCACAGGGGCGCAAGGTGAAGCTTTCTTCTTC. Encoded protein: CASSTGAQGEAFFF.

The J gene is TRBJ1-1, the V gene TRBV15, with D uncertain. The CDR3 spans 15 residues. The germline CDR1 and CDR2 sequences are LNHNV and YYDKDF (reference sequence). Trimming left V 0 bases short and J 0 bases short, with 8 bases between. The DNA for the CDR3 is TGTGCCACCAGCAGAGAACGGGTACTGAACACTGAAGCTTTCTTT. Translating it yields CATSRERVLNTEAFF.

Of note for this clonotype: This likely comes from a read error, as the CDR3 has no conserved phenylalanine or tryptophan at its end. No DNA is shown, since the ends of the CDR3 on it are uncertain; the CDR3 is the one TCRdb lists. V usage is TRBV9 and J usage is TRBJ2-7. Ends included, the CDR3 has 13 residues. The germline V gene encodes CDR1 SGDLS and CDR2 YYNGEE. The CDR3: CASSHLRTADNEI.

This clonotype has ten or more counts. The chain couples TRBV3-1 to TRBJ1-5; D ambiguous. Germline CDR1 LGHDT, CDR2 YNNKEL (reference sequence). CDR3 length: 13 amino acids. Between the trimmed V and J ends, which lost 0 bases and 4 bases, there was a span of 4 bases. Here the CDR3 DNA reads TGTGCCAGCAGCCAAGACATAAATCAGCCCCAGCATTTT. Protein: CASSQDINQPQHF.

This clonotype was seen more than once but under ten times. The V gene is TRBV9, the J gene TRBJ1-2; D unclear. This CDR3 comprises 11 residues. V was cut by 4 bases and J by 5 bases, with 6 bases left in between. Germline CDR1 reads SGDLS; CDR2 reads YYNGEE. CDR3 sequence reads: CASSSDYGYTF. The CDR3 DNA sequence: TGTGCCAGCAGCTCCGATTATGGCTACACCTTC.

The chain recombines TRBV20-1 with TRBJ1-1, with no clear D. Trimming shortened V by 6 bases and J by 8 bases, and 22 bases separated the two germline ends. The CDR3 runs to 14 residues. In germline, CDR1 is DFQATT, CDR2 SNEGSKA (reference sequence). The CDR3 nucleotides are TGCAGTGCCACCGCCTCTCTTCGAGCCGGGGAAGCTTTCTTT. This sequence encodes CSATASLRAGEAFF.

This CDR3 reads CASSGGGTGTYEQYF. As DNA, the CDR3 is TGTGCCAGCAGTGGAGGGGGGACAGGGACCTACGAGCAGTACTTC. This chain joins TRBV12-3 or TRBV12-4 and TRBJ2-7, with 9 bases fitting TRBD1. Trimming cost V 5 bases and J 2 bases; bases outside gene matches: 7. The CDR3 spans 15 residues.

The chain uses TRBV7-9 and TRBJ2-5; 7 nucleotides line up with TRBD1. The germline gives CDR1 SEHNR, CDR2 FQNEAQ (reference sequence). V was clipped by 5 bases and J by 4 bases; unmatched bases: 10. This CDR3 has 15 amino acids. The CDR3 region is CASSAPGTARETQYF. CDR3 nucleotide sequence: TGTGCCAGCAGCGCCCCCGGGACAGCACGAGAGACCCAGTACTTC.

This clonotype was seen once. The chain uses TRBV9 and TRBJ2-3; no definite D call. The CDR3 extends over 16 amino acids. CDR1 is SGDLS, CDR2 YYNGEE, per germline. Trimming took 3 bases from V and 7 from J, leaving 21 bases between them. The CDR3 region has the DNA TGTGCCAGCAGCGCATTGCCTGTAACAGAGACACATACGCAGTATTTT. Translated: CASSALPVTETHTQYF.

The chain combines TRBV5-1 with TRBJ2-1; TRBD1 aligns across 12 bases. The length of the CDR3 is 17 residues. Per germline, CDR1 SGHRS and CDR2 YFSETQ. V trimming: 0 bases; J trimming: 3 bases; junction bases outside the gene matches: 4. The CDR3 coding sequence is TGCGCCAGCAGCTTGGCCGGGACAGGGGGCCTCTACAATGAGCAGTTCTTC. Translating it yields CASSLAGTGGLYNEQFF.

About this clonotype: One end of the junction varies from germline; a read error may be responsible. CDR3 nucleotide sequence: TGTGCCATCATCGCAAGCACAGATACGCAGTATTTTTTT. This sequence encodes CAIIASTDTQYFF. The gene calls are TRBV9 and TRBJ1-1, with D unclear. CDR1 SGDLS and CDR2 YYNGEE come from the germline V gene. This CDR3 has 13 residues. The full variable domain, completed using reference TRBV9 and TRBJ1-1, is DSGVTQTPKHLITATGQRVTLRCSPRSGDLSVYWYQQSLDQGLQFLIQYYNGEERAKGNILERFSAQQFPDLHSELNLSSLELGDSALYFCAIIASTDTQYFFGQGTRLTVV.

This clonotype came up many times. The V gene is TRBV7-2, the J gene TRBJ2-1; no definite D call. V was shortened by 4 bases and J by 6 bases, with 4 bases between the two germline ends. CDR3 size: 11 residues. CDR1 and CDR2 from the germline V gene are SGHTA and FQGNSA. Here the CDR3 DNA reads TGTGCCAGCAGCTACGTCAATGAGCAGTTCTTC. Translated: CASSYVNEQFF.

On this clonotype itself: The missing conserved phenylalanine or tryptophan at the end of this CDR3 makes a read error likely. The genes are TRBV19 and TRBJ2-2; 8 positions match TRBD1. Per germline, CDR1 LNHDA and CDR2 SQIVND (reference sequence). The CDR3 has 15 residues. V gave up 4 bases and J gave up 4 bases; unmatched junction bases: 5. The CDR3 loop is CASSTRTGSTGELFL. The CDR3 DNA sequence: TGTGCCAGTAGTACCCGGACAGGGAGCACCGGGGAGCTGTTTCTT.

At least ten counts were recorded for this clonotype. V gene TRBV29-1 combines with J gene TRBJ2-5, with no clear D. Deletions cut 4 bases from V and 1 base from J, with 10 bases between. CDR3 length: 13 residues. From germline, CDR1 is SQVTM and CDR2 ANQGSEA. CDR3 sequence (DNA): TGCAGCGTTGTGCAGTTTGGCCAAGAGACCCAGTACTTC. Its protein is CSVVQFGQETQYF.

As for this clonotype: It may be a read error: a sequence one base away is much more abundant. Lacking the conserved final phenylalanine or tryptophan, this CDR3 likely reflects a read error. The chain has TRBV5-1 and TRBJ2-1, with 8 bases lining up with TRBD1. The germline V gene encodes CDR1 SGHRS and CDR2 YFSETQ. This CDR3 contains 15 residues. CDR3 sequence (DNA): TGTGCCAGCAGCGACGACAGGGGATTGAGCGATGAGCAGTTCTCC. Its translation: CASSDDRGLSDEQFS.